This record concerns one T cell receptor beta chain sequence. Naive CD8 cells were CD45RO-negative, positively selected for CCR7, excluding terminally differentiated effector memory CD45RA+ cells. Genomic DNA of every subset was divided equally among multiple immunoSEQ plates. TCRdb keeps only in-frame clones here, not all; method: immunoSEQ multiplex PCR. The table shows roughly 2 million clones, with about 95% occurring only once. The record originates from a study of shared clonotypes between healthy human individuals. The specimen was naive CD8+ T cells sorted from blood. The source of this sequence is a man between 18 and 35 years old in good health.

CDR3 DNA sequence: TGTGCCAGTAGTATAAGCCCACGAGGCCTTGAAGCTTTCTTT. This translates into CASSISPRGLEAFF. The V gene is TRBV19, the J gene TRBJ1-1; no reliable D call. CDR3 length: 14 amino acids. The V end was cut by 2 bases, the J end by 7 bases, with 14 bases between. The germline CDR1 and CDR2 sequences are LNHDA and SQIVND (reference sequence).